The 13 T cell receptor beta chains reported below all come from one sample, sequenced in a study of CD8 T cells in Susac syndrome. Roughly 0.45 to 1 ug RNA was reverse transcribed with random hexamers. TCRdb reprocessed the immunoSEQ multiplex PCR reads with MiXCR, giving one entry per CDR3 protein. The sample has fewer than 200,000 distinct CDR3 sequences; approximately 94% are singletons. Material for sequencing was CD4+ T cells from PBMCs. All receptors derive from a human donor with Susac syndrome.

The chain has TRBV3-1 and TRBJ2-4; D remains unclear. The V gene lost 2 bases and the J gene lost 1 base, with 6 bases spanning the gap. This CDR3 spans 14 amino acids. Germline V gene lookup returns CDR1 LGHDT and CDR2 YNNKEL (reference sequence). CDR3 coding DNA: TGTGCCAGCAGCCAACTAGGTGCCAAAAACATTCAGTACTTC. Protein: CASSQLGAKNIQYF.

The rearrangement links TRBV7-2 to TRBJ2-5; a possible D gene is TRBD2 (6 bases). From germline, CDR1 is SGHTA and CDR2 FQGNSA. This CDR3 is built from 15 residues. Trimming took 4 bases from V and 7 from J, leaving 19 bases between them. This CDR3 is CASSSRGTGMATQYF. The CDR3, as DNA: TGTGCCAGCAGCTCCCGGGGGACGGGAATGGCGACCCAGTACTTC.

The chain joins TRBV6-1 to TRBJ1-2, with TRBD1 matching 9 bases. The ends lost 4 bases at V and 4 bases at J; junction bases unmatched: 10. The CDR3 sequence is 16 residues long. CDR1 is MNHNS and CDR2 is SASEGT in the germline V gene. CDR3 residues: CASSGGRGTGIYGYTF. CDR3 nucleotide sequence: TGTGCCAGCAGTGGCGGTCGAGGGACAGGGATCTATGGCTACACCTTC.

The J gene is TRBJ1-1, the V gene TRBV29-1, with a possible D match to TRBD1 (5 bases). The CDR3 contains 12 residues. Germline V lookup: CDR1 SQVTM, CDR2 ANQGSEA. Between the trimmed V and J ends, which lost 6 bases and 4 bases, there was a span of 12 bases. The DNA of the CDR3 is TGCAGCGTCCGAGGAGGGGTCACTGAAGCTTTCTTT. As protein: CSVRGGVTEAFF.

This chain connects TRBV12-3 or TRBV12-4 to TRBJ2-5; D tentatively fits TRBD1 or TRBD2 (5 bases each). V was pared by 5 bases and J by 3 bases, with 13 bases between. This CDR3 is 14 amino acids long. The CDR3: CASSLGDGEETQYF. The CDR3 DNA reads as TGTGCCAGCAGTCTAGGGGACGGTGAAGAGACCCAGTACTTC.

The chain joins TRBV6-5 to TRBJ1-2; 9 bases match TRBD1. V lost 5 bases to trimming and J lost 8 bases; unmatched junction nucleotides: 9. Germline values: CDR1 MNHEY, CDR2 SVGAGI. The CDR3 is 14 residues long. DNA for the CDR3: TGTGCCAGCAGTCGCCGGGACAGGGTGGGGGGCTACACCTTC. It yields the protein CASSRRDRVGGYTF.

The chain recombines TRBV5-1 with TRBJ2-1; 11 bases align to TRBD2. CDR1 is SGHRS and CDR2 is YFSETQ in the germline V gene. V gave up 0 bases and J gave up 8 bases; unmatched junction bases: 4. CDR3 size: 15 residues. This CDR3 reads CASSLGSGGAYEQFF. The CDR3, as DNA: TGCGCCAGCAGCTTGGGTAGCGGGGGGGCCTATGAGCAGTTCTTC.

The sample holds one count of this clonotype. This rearrangement joins TRBV3-1 to TRBJ1-1; TRBD1 aligns across 8 bases. Germline trimming cut 7 bases from V and 4 bases from J; bases unmatched to any gene: 11. The CDR3 loop spans 15 amino acids. Looked up from germline, CDR1 is LGHDT and CDR2 is YNNKEL (reference sequence). Here the CDR3 DNA reads TGTGCCAGCACCCAGGGGGCAGGCCCAGGCACTGAAGCTTTCTTT. Protein sequence: CASTQGAGPGTEAFF.

This chain joins TRBV18 and TRBJ2-7; 10 bases map to TRBD1. Germline V gene sequence: CDR1 KGHSH, CDR2 LQKENI. The CDR3 totals 15 residues. The V segment lost 3 bases and the J segment 5 bases; nucleotides outside the gene matches: 7. The CDR3 region is CASSPSTGGLHEQYF. In DNA form, the CDR3 reads TGTGCCAGCTCACCCTCGACAGGGGGCCTCCACGAGCAGTACTTC.

The chain couples TRBV18 to TRBJ2-5, with 9 bases aligning to TRBD2. The CDR3 consists of 14 residues. The germline gives CDR1 KGHSH, CDR2 LQKENI. The ends lost 1 base at V and 3 bases at J; junction bases unmatched: 0. The CDR3 DNA reads TGTGCCAGCTCACCACGACTAGCGGAAGAGACCCAGTACTTC. Its translation is CASSPRLAEETQYF.

The V call is TRBV13, the J call TRBJ2-3; 8 bases fit TRBD1. Per germline, CDR1 PRHDT and CDR2 FYEKMQ (reference sequence). The CDR3 extends over 14 amino acids. Unmatched junction bases numbered 5, after V lost 3 bases and J lost 6 bases. In DNA form, the CDR3 reads TGTGCCAGCAGCTTTGGACAGGGAATGGATACGCAGTATTTT. It translates to CASSFGQGMDTQYF.

The chain is built from TRBV18 and TRBJ2-3; TRBD1 or TRBD2 may be the D gene (5 bases each). The germline CDR1 and CDR2 sequences are KGHSH and LQKENI. The CDR3 length is 14 residues. V was cut by 4 bases and J by 0 bases, with 8 bases left in between. CDR3 region: CASSHRDSTDTQYF. The CDR3 region has the DNA TGTGCCAGCTCACACCGGGACAGCACAGATACGCAGTATTTT.

The chain combines TRBV5-1 with TRBJ1-6, with 8 bases aligning to TRBD1. V shed 7 bases and J 6 bases; nucleotides not matched to a gene: 6. This CDR3 comprises 14 residues. Looked up from germline, CDR1 is SGHRS and CDR2 is YFSETQ. For the CDR3, the DNA is TGCGCCAGCGGATCAGGGGGCGGTAATTCACCCCTCCACTTT. Translation: CASGSGGGNSPLHF.